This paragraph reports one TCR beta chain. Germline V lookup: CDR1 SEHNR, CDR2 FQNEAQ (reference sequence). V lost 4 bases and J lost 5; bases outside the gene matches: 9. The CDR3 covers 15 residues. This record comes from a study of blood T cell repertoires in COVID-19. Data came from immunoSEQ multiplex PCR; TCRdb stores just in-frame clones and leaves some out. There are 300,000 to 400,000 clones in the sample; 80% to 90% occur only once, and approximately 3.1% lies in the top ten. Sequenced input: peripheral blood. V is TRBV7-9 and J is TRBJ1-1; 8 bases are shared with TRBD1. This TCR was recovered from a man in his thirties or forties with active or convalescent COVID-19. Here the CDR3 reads CASSSRGQGGTEAFF. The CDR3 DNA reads TGTGCCAGCAGCTCCAGGGGGCAGGGGGGAACTGAAGCTTTCTTT. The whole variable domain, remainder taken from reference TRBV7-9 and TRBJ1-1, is DTGVSQNPRHKITKRGQNVTFRCDPISEHNRLYWYRQTLGQGPEFLTYFQNEAQLEKSRLLSDRFSAERPKGSFSTLEIQRTEQGDSAMYLCASSSRGQGGTEAFFGQGTRLTVV.